Listed here are 25 T cell receptor beta chains from one sample, sequenced in a study of CD8 T cells in ankylosing spondylitis. TCRdb reprocessed the 5' RACE reads with MiXCR, giving one entry per CDR3 protein. The sample holds fewer than 200,000 distinct CDR3 sequences, 18% seen once. Sequences were obtained from blood, either unsorted or a sorted T cell fraction (not recorded which). These receptors were obtained from a male donor under 35 with ankylosing spondylitis or in good health (not recorded which).

This clonotype has ten or more counts. The chain joins TRBV5-1 to TRBJ2-7; unclear D gene. With 5 bases removed from V and 6 bases from J, the gap between germline ends came to 6 bases. CDR3 length: 10 amino acids. The germline V gene encodes CDR1 SGHRS and CDR2 YFSETQ. CDR3 coding DNA: TGCGCCAGCAGACGAAGCGAGCAGTACGTC. This codes for CASRRSEQYV.

Ten or more counts support this clonotype. The V call is TRBV12-3 or TRBV12-4, the J call TRBJ2-1, with TRBD2 as a possible D gene (6 bases). This CDR3 contains 16 residues. V was pared by 7 bases and J by 5 bases, with 21 bases between. The CDR3, as DNA: TGTGCCAGCACCCGAAGTGGGGGTAGCGGAGACAATGAGCAGTTCTTC. Its translation is CASTRSGGSGDNEQFF.

Concerning this clonotype itself: A much more abundant neighbour one base away suggests this may be a read error. This chain uses TRBV27 with TRBJ2-6; D may correspond to TRBD1 or TRBD2 (5 bases each). Trimming cost V 6 bases and J 12 bases, with 15 bases left between them. CDR3 size: 13 residues. Germline assignment: CDR1 MNHEY and CDR2 SMNVEV (reference sequence). CDR3 loop: CASSRSAGSVLTF. For the CDR3, the DNA is TGTGCCAGCAGCCGATCCGCAGGGAGCGTCCTGACTTTC.

The chain has TRBV29-1 and TRBJ2-1; D remains unclear. The V gene's germline CDR1 is SQVTM and CDR2 ANQGSEA. The CDR3 totals 8 residues. V was shortened by 8 bases and J by 12 bases, with 8 bases between the two germline ends. The CDR3 spells CSLDGQFF. The CDR3 coding sequence is TGCAGCCTGGACGGGCAGTTCTTC.

At least ten counts were recorded for this clonotype. The chain employs TRBV5-1 and TRBJ2-5; D might be TRBD1 (6 bases). From germline, CDR1 is SGHRS and CDR2 YFSETQ. The CDR3 length is 15 residues. The V end was cut by 0 bases, the J end by 0 bases, with 9 bases between. CDR3 DNA: TGCGCCAGCAGCTTGGGGCAGGGGAACCAAGAGACCCAGTACTTC. Residues: CASSLGQGNQETQYF.

This clonotype came up many times. The CDR3 loop reads CASSPDVGLTDTQYF. The CDR3 DNA is TGCGCCAGCAGCCCAGACGTCGGGTTAACAGATACGCAGTATTTT. The chain links TRBV4-3 to TRBJ2-3; D gene ambiguous. V lost 4 bases and J 3 bases, leaving 14 bases between the germline ends. Germline assignment: CDR1 LGHNA and CDR2 YSLEER. The CDR3 has 15 amino acids.

This clonotype was picked up many times. V gene TRBV4-1 combines with J gene TRBJ1-2, with TRBD1 matching 8 bases. The V segment lost 6 bases and the J segment 4 bases; nucleotides outside the gene matches: 13. Germline CDR1 is MGHRA and CDR2 is YSYEKL. This CDR3 has 16 residues. CDR3 DNA sequence: TGCGCCAGCAGGGGACAGGAAACTTCGCTTATCTATGGCTACACCTTC. Residues: CASRGQETSLIYGYTF.

This clonotype was observed at least ten times. The gene calls are TRBV6-1 and TRBJ2-7; weak D call: TRBD2 (6 bases). This CDR3 has 15 residues. V shed 2 bases and J shed 6 bases, with 17 bases lying between them. CDR1 is MNHNS, CDR2 SASEGT, per germline. The CDR3 nucleotides read TGTGCCAGCAGTGAATTTGCCGGGAGTGTCGGCGAGCAGTACGTC. It codes for CASSEFAGSVGEQYV.

This clonotype was observed at least ten times. The V call is TRBV28, the J call TRBJ2-1; D perhaps matches TRBD2 (5 bases). V was trimmed by 3 bases and J by 0 bases, leaving 15 bases between them. The CDR3 has 17 amino acids. Per the germline V gene, CDR1 is MDHEN and CDR2 is SYDVKM. DNA for the CDR3: TGTGCCAGCAGTTTCCTGAGTGGGAGCCCCTCCTACAATGAGCAGTTCTTC. Protein sequence: CASSFLSGSPSYNEQFF. Looking up the rest from reference TRBV28 and TRBJ2-1 gives the full variable domain: DVKVTQSSRYLVKRTGEKVFLECVQDMDHENMFWYRQDPGLGLRLIYFSYDVKMKEKGDIPEGYSVSREKKERFSLILESASTNQTSMYLCASSFLSGSPSYNEQFFGPGTRLTVL.

The sample holds many counts of this clonotype. For the CDR3, the DNA is TGCGCCAGCAGTCACCTTCCGGGACAGGGAAAATCTGGGGCCAACGTCCTGACTTTC. Translation: CASSHLPGQGKSGANVLTF. The V and J genes are TRBV23-1 and TRBJ2-6, with 9 positions matching TRBD1. TRBV23-1 is designated an ORF whose function remains uncertain. This CDR3 comprises 19 residues. Trimming cost V 3 bases and J 1 base; bases outside gene matches: 10.

This clonotype was seen only a few times. The CDR3 loop reads CASLGLAEPTSSYNEQFF. The CDR3 coding sequence is TGTGCCAGCTTGGGACTAGCGGAACCTACTAGCTCCTACAATGAGCAGTTCTTC. The V and J genes are TRBV5-6 and TRBJ2-1, with 11 bases aligning to TRBD2. This CDR3 region has 18 residues. Germline assignment: CDR1 SGHDT and CDR2 YYEEEE. The trim removed 7 bases at V and 0 bases at J, leaving 12 bases unmatched.

This clonotype was detected ten times or more. Here the CDR3 reads CSARGRRVALTDTQYF. DNA for the CDR3: TGCAGTGCTAGAGGTAGAAGGGTAGCCTTAACAGATACGCAGTATTTT. The V gene is TRBV20-1, the J gene TRBJ2-3, with D unresolved. CDR1 and CDR2 (germline): DFQATT, SNEGSKA (reference sequence). Between the trimmed V and J ends, which lost 1 base and 3 bases, there was a span of 17 bases. The CDR3 length is 16 residues.

This clonotype was detected ten times or more. The chain couples TRBV7-2 to TRBJ2-7; 11 nucleotides line up with TRBD1. The CDR3 is 14 residues long. Germline V gives CDR1 SGHTA, CDR2 FQGNSA. The ends lost 4 bases at V and 6 bases at J; junction bases unmatched: 5. CDR3 sequence reads: CASSWGQGVGEQYF. CDR3 in DNA: TGTGCCAGCAGCTGGGGACAGGGGGTTGGCGAGCAGTACTTC.

This clonotype was observed many times. The J gene is TRBJ1-1, the V gene TRBV15; D is uncertain. V lost 3 bases to trimming and J lost 7 bases, with 9 bases between them. There are 12 residues in the CDR3. The germline gives CDR1 LNHNV, CDR2 YYDKDF (reference sequence). CDR3 in DNA: TGTGCCACCAGCAGGTCACCGGGTGAAGCTTTCTTT. Protein: CATSRSPGEAFF.

This clonotype has ten or more counts. The gene calls are TRBV2 and TRBJ2-2, with 11 bases that match TRBD2. This CDR3 contains 17 residues. Germline CDR1 is SNHLY and CDR2 is FYNNEI. V dropped 5 bases and J dropped 5; count of bases not matched to a gene: 10. In nucleotides, the CDR3 is TGTGCCAGCAGTCCCACAACTAGCGGGAGAGGTACCGGGGAGCTGTTTTTT. Its translation is CASSPTTSGRGTGELFF.

This clonotype was counted at least ten times. The chain joins TRBV4-2 to TRBJ2-7; 13 nucleotides match TRBD2. CDR3 size: 15 residues. The trim removed 3 bases at V and 3 bases at J, leaving 2 bases unmatched. The germline V gene encodes CDR1 LGHNA and CDR2 YNFKEQ. The CDR3 region is CASSHRLAGGYEQYF. CDR3 nucleotides: TGTGCCAGCAGCCACCGACTAGCGGGAGGCTACGAGCAGTACTTC.

CDR3 amino acids: CASSRGYGGSTDTQYF. The CDR3 DNA reads TGTGCCAGCAGCAGGGGCTATGGGGGCTCGACAGATACGCAGTATTTT. This rearrangement joins TRBV6-5 to TRBJ2-3; a weak D match, TRBD1 (6 bases). Germline CDR1 MNHEY, CDR2 SVGAGI. The ends were cut back, 6 bases at V and 3 bases at J, with 19 bases in the middle. The CDR3 loop spans 16 amino acids.

This clonotype has ten or more counts. CDR3 sequence reads: CASSFSGRPQDQQYV. For the CDR3, the DNA is TGTGCCAGCAGTTTCAGCGGGAGGCCGCAGGACCAGCAGTACGTC. The J gene is TRBJ2-7, the V gene TRBV12-3 or TRBV12-4; 9 bases are shared with TRBD2. The V and J ends lost 3 bases and 8 bases, in that order; junction bases with no gene match: 11. CDR3 length: 15 amino acids.

This clonotype was observed at least ten times. J is TRBJ2-5 and V is TRBV12-3 or TRBV12-4; perhaps TRBD1 as D (6 bases). CDR3 length equals 15 residues. The ends were cut back, 3 bases at V and 7 bases at J, with 18 bases in the middle. The CDR3 region has the DNA TGTGCCAGCAGTTTCAGGGGCCCCTGGGAAAGGACCCAGTACTTC. This gives the protein CASSFRGPWERTQYF.

This clonotype was seen at least ten times. The rearrangement joins TRBV5-1 to TRBJ2-7; D is uncertain. Germline values: CDR1 SGHRS, CDR2 YFSETQ. The length of the CDR3 is 13 residues. V lost 0 bases and J lost 9, with 13 bases in between. This chain's CDR3 is CASSLGPATRQYV. The CDR3 DNA sequence: TGCGCCAGCAGCTTGGGACCGGCTACGAGGCAGTACGTC.

This clonotype was counted ten times or more. V is TRBV29-1 and J is TRBJ2-3; 11 nucleotides line up with TRBD2. V was clipped by 4 bases and J by 5 bases; unmatched bases: 11. This CDR3 has 16 residues. Germline V CDR1 and CDR2: SQVTM, ANQGSEA. This chain's CDR3 is CSVGLAGGAPLDTQYF. In DNA, the CDR3 is TGCAGCGTTGGGCTAGCGGGAGGTGCGCCCTTAGATACGCAGTATTTT.

This clonotype was seen more than once but under ten times. The rearrangement uses TRBV9 and TRBJ2-1; D is undetermined. There are 15 residues in the CDR3. Germline V gives CDR1 SGDLS, CDR2 YYNGEE. V was shortened by 0 bases and J by 8 bases, with 15 bases between the two germline ends. This chain's CDR3 is CASSVVGFYGDEQFF. CDR3 in DNA: TGTGCCAGCAGCGTAGTTGGCTTCTACGGCGATGAGCAGTTCTTC.

This clonotype came up a few times. The V call is TRBV4-3, the J call TRBJ2-6; D remains ambiguous. The CDR3 runs 18 residues. V dropped 4 bases and J dropped 2 bases, with 18 bases sitting between them. Germline V gene sequence: CDR1 LGHNA, CDR2 YSLEER. In DNA form, the CDR3 reads TGCGCCAGCAGCCCCACCGGGCAGAGCCTCCCTGGGGCCAACGTCCTGACTTTC. It codes for CASSPTGQSLPGANVLTF.

The chain combines TRBV14 with TRBJ2-7; D perhaps matches TRBD2 (5 bases). Germline CDR1 reads SGHDN; CDR2 reads FVKESK. The V end was cut by 3 bases, the J end by 6 bases, with 12 bases between. This CDR3 region has 13 residues. The CDR3 protein is CASSHLKGSEQYV. CDR3 nucleotide sequence: TGTGCCAGCAGCCACTTAAAAGGGAGCGAGCAGTACGTC.

This clonotype was seen a handful of times. A read error is possible here, since a much larger clone lies one base away. The CDR3 loop reads CASSLDTSGSSYNEQFF. The CDR3 bases are TGTGCCAGCAGCTTAGATACTAGCGGGTCCTCCTACAATGAGCAGTTCTTC. The chain recombines TRBV7-6 with TRBJ2-1; 9 nucleotides match TRBD2. J was trimmed by 0 bases and V by 1 base; bases with no gene match: 4. In germline, CDR1 is SGHVS, CDR2 FNYEAQ. CDR3 length: 17 amino acids.